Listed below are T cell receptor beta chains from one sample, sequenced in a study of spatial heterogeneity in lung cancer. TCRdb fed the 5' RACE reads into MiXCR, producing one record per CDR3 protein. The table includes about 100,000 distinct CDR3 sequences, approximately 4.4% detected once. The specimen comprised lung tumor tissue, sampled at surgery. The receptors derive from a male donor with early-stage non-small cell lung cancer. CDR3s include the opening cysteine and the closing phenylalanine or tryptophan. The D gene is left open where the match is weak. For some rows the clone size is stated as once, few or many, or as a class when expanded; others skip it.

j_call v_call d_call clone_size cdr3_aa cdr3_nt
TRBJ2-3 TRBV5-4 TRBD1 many CASSFGTGRNTDTQYF TGTGCCAGCAGCTTTGGGACAGGGAGAAACACAGATACGCAGTATTTT
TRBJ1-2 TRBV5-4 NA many CASTSANYGYTF TGTGCCAGCACCTCAGCTAACTATGGCTACACCTTC
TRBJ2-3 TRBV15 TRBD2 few CATSRDPAGGGTDTQYF TGTGCCACCAGCAGAGATCCCGCGGGAGGGGGCACAGATACGCAGTATTTT
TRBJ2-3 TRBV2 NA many CASSRSWGQLDTQYF TGTGCCAGCAGCCGAAGTTGGGGGCAATTAGATACGCAGTATTTT
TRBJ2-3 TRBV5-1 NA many CASRRSGTDTQYF TGCGCCAGCCGTCGATCCGGCACAGATACGCAGTATTTT
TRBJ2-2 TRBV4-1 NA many CASSHFSAGRFGELFF TGCGCCAGCAGCCACTTTAGCGCGGGCAGGTTCGGGGAGCTGTTTTTT
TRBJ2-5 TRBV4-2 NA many CASSQFGTGETQYF TGTGCCAGCAGCCAATTCGGGACTGGAGAGACCCAGTACTTC
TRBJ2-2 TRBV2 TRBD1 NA CASSLQGASAGELFF TGTGCCAGCAGCTTACAGGGGGCATCTGCCGGGGAGCTGTTTTTT
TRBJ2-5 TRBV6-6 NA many CASSPPFWDKQETQYF TGTGCCAGCAGTCCTCCTTTCTGGGACAAGCAAGAGACCCAGTACTTC
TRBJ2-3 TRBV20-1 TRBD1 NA CSARDSRDRGATDTQYF TGCAGTGCTAGAGATTCCCGGGACAGGGGGGCTACAGATACGCAGTATTTT
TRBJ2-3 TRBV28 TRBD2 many CASALSGRQRDTQYF TGTGCCAGCGCTCTTAGCGGGAGACAGAGAGATACGCAGTATTTT
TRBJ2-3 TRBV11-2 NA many CASSLAGRADTQYF TGTGCCAGCAGCTTAGCAGGGAGAGCAGATACGCAGTATTTT
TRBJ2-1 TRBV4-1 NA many CASSQDYRNVGEEQFF TGCGCCAGCAGCCAAGATTATCGGAACGTTGGGGAGGAGCAGTTCTTC
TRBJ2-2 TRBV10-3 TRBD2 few CAISRGGGWELFF TGTGCCATCAGTCGCGGGGGTGGTTGGGAGCTGTTTTTT
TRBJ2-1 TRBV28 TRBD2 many CASIPRWGREGNEQFF TGTGCCAGCATCCCCCGGTGGGGCAGGGAGGGCAATGAGCAGTTCTTC
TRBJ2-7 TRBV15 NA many CATSSENSRQYF TGTGCCACCAGCAGTGAAAATTCGAGGCAGTACTTC
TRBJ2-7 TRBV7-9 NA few CASSMFPHEQYF TGTGCCAGCAGCATGTTTCCCCACGAGCAGTACTTC
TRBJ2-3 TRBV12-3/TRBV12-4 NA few CASLRRGSTDTQYF TGTGCCAGCCTTCGGAGGGGCAGCACAGATACGCAGTATTTT
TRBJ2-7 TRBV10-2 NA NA CASSEGGPYEQYF TGCGCCAGCAGTGAGGGGGGGCCCTACGAGCAGTACTTC
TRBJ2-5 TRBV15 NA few CATSGDNQETQYF TGTGCCACCAGCGGGGACAACCAAGAGACCCAGTACTTC
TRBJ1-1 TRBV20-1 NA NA CSASFGGENEAFF TGCAGTGCTAGCTTTGGTGGGGAAAATGAAGCTTTCTTT
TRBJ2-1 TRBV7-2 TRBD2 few CASTPGLAYNEQFF TGTGCCAGCACCCCAGGACTAGCCTACAATGAGCAGTTCTTC
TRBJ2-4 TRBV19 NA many CASSMMTGWEENIQYF TGTGCCAGTAGTATGATGACAGGATGGGAAGAAAACATTCAGTACTTC
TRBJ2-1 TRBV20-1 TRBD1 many CSASRDSPRAYNEQFF TGCAGTGCTAGCCGGGACAGCCCCAGGGCGTACAATGAGCAGTTCTTC
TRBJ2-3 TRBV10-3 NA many CAISAGADTDTQYF TGTGCCATCAGTGCGGGGGCGGACACAGATACGCAGTATTTT
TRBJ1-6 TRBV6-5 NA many CASKAGVGSPLHF TGTGCCAGCAAGGCGGGTGTAGGTTCACCCCTCCACTTT
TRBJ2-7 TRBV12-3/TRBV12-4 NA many CASSFDVALGVQYF TGTGCCAGCAGCTTCGACGTAGCCCTGGGGGTGCAGTACTTC
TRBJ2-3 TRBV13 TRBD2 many CASSKFLISGSADTQYF TGTGCCAGCAGCAAATTTCTAATCAGCGGGAGCGCAGATACGCAGTATTTT
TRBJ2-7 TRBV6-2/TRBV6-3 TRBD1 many CASSRMTGGSSYEQYF TGTGCCAGCAGCCGAATGACAGGGGGCAGCTCCTACGAGCAGTACTTC
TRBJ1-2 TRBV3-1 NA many CASSPGVRGANYGYTF TGTGCCAGCAGCCCCGGGGTCCGGGGAGCTAACTATGGCTACACCTTC
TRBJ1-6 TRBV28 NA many CASSPRTFYNSPLHF TGTGCCAGCAGTCCAAGGACGTTCTATAATTCACCCCTCCACTTT
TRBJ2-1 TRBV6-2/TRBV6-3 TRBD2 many CASSILAGGIYEQFF TGTGCCAGCAGCATTCTAGCGGGAGGGATTTATGAGCAGTTCTTC
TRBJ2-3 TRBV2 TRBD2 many CASKTSGYTDTQYF TGTGCCAGCAAGACTAGCGGGTACACAGATACGCAGTATTTT
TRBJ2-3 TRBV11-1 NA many CASSKWPGDTQYF TGTGCCAGCAGCAAATGGCCCGGAGATACGCAGTATTTT
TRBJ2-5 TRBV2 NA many CASWQRHQETQYF TGTGCCAGCTGGCAGCGGCACCAAGAGACCCAGTACTTC
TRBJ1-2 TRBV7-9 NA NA CASSFLDTSPYGYTF TGTGCCAGCAGCTTTTTGGACACGAGTCCCTATGGCTACACCTTC
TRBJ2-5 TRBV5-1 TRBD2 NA CASSGLAGGQETQYF TGCGCCAGCTCCGGACTAGCGGGAGGACAAGAGACCCAGTACTTC
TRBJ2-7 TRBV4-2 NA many CASSQESLGPDEQYF TGTGCCAGCAGCCAAGAAAGCCTGGGTCCGGACGAGCAGTACTTC
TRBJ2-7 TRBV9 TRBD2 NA CASSAQAGGHYEQYF TGTGCCAGCAGCGCCCAAGCGGGAGGCCACTACGAGCAGTACTTC
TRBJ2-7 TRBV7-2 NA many CASSRRGSGYEQYF TGTGCCAGCAGCCGCAGGGGCTCCGGTTACGAGCAGTACTTC
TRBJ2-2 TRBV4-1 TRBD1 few CASSQLLSDRPVGELFF TGCGCCAGCAGCCAATTACTTTCGGACAGGCCGGTCGGGGAGCTGTTTTTT
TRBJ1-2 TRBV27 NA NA CASSSNRQFYGYTF TGTGCCAGCAGTTCGAATCGACAGTTCTATGGCTACACCTTC
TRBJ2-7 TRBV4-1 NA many CASSQDLTYNGYEQYF TGCGCCAGCAGCCAAGATCTTACGTATAACGGGTACGAGCAGTACTTC
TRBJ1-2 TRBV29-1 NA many CSVGGRNYGYTF TGCAGCGTTGGGGGCAGAAACTATGGCTACACCTTC
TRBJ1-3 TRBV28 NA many CASSPPGTEGNTIYF TGTGCCAGCAGCCCTCCCGGGACCGAGGGAAACACCATATATTTT
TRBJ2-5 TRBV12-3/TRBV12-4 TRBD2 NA CASKLAGPIQETQYF TGTGCCAGCAAACTAGCGGGACCTATCCAAGAGACCCAGTACTTC
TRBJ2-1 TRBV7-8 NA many CASSFHPISQYNEQFF TGTGCCAGCAGCTTCCACCCGATCTCTCAGTACAATGAGCAGTTCTTC
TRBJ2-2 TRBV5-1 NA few CASSLGYGTDTGELFF TGCGCCAGCAGCTTGGGGTACGGGACCGACACCGGGGAGCTGTTTTTT
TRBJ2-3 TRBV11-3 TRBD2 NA CASSSERELDTQYF TGTGCCAGCAGCTCTGAGCGGGAGTTAGATACGCAGTATTTT